This entry is about one TCR beta chain. As originally analysed: The assay estimated nucleated cells by amplifying reference gene primers. Profiling relied on immunoSEQ multiplex PCR, and the TCRdb table lists in-frame clones only, not all of them. V and J calls and clone size are given by that table; D and trimming were obtained from the DNA. Of 150,000 to 200,000 clones in the sample, around 76% were seen once. The data stem from a study of blood T cell repertoires in COVID-19. The overall study: Acute and convalescent COVID-19 specimens originated in the United States, Italy and Spain.

The CDR3 runs 13 residues. V lost 2 bases to trimming and J lost 2 bases, with 6 bases between them. Germline V CDR1 and CDR2: MNHEY, SVGAGI. Individuals drawn from 24 US areas were about 18 to 90 years old. The sequencing sample was made of PBMCs or T cells enriched from blood (not recorded which). The sequence was collected from a woman aged 50 to 65 with acute COVID-19. This chain connects TRBV6-5 to TRBJ1-2, with D uncertain. The CDR3 sequence: CASSYVRNYGYTF. In DNA form, the CDR3 reads TGTGCCAGCAGTTACGTACGGAACTATGGCTACACCTTC.